This T cell receptor beta chain is from a study of OX40 agonist ivuxolimab in advanced cancers. Study findings and constraints: Both CD4+ and CD8+ T cell populations in blood had undergone clonal expansion by week 6 at 0.1 to 3.0 mg/kg.

V lost 3 bases and J lost 6, with 4 bases in between. The germline gives CDR1 SGHTA, CDR2 FQGNSA. The CDR3 spans 11 residues. Here immunoSEQ multiplex PCR was the method, and the copy in TCRdb shows in-frame clones only, minus some. The sample lists about 60,000 clones; approximately 87% were seen once. This clone was observed a single time. No antigen is known for it. V and J are TRBV7-2 and TRBJ2-3, with no clear D. This clonotype was obtained from an adult with an advanced solid tumor such as melanoma, head and neck, liver or kidney cancer. The specimen comprised CD4+ or CD8+ T cells sorted from blood, sampled in a trial of the OX40 agonist ivuxolimab. CDR3 in DNA: TGTGCCAGCAGCTTCGCGGATACGCAGTATTTT. This encodes CASSFADTQYF. The whole variable domain, filled in from reference TRBV7-2 and TRBJ2-3, reads GAGVSQSPSNKVTEKGKDVELRCDPISGHTALYWYRQSLGQGLEFLIYFQGNSAPDKSGLPSDRFSAERTGGSVSTLTIQRTQQEDSAVYLCASSFADTQYFGPGTRLTVL.